This T cell receptor (beta chain) appears in the sequencing data of a study of shared clonotypes between healthy human individuals. Every donor was a Caucasian adult from Nashville, Tennessee. Germline CDR1 and CDR2: SGHDT and YYEEEE. The trim removed 0 bases at V and 4 bases at J, leaving 7 bases unmatched. The CDR3 is 16 amino acids. The sorted-subset replicate PCRs were given around 190 ng DNA, which is about 29,000 T cell genomes. Clones were sequenced by immunoSEQ multiplex PCR, and TCRdb holds only the in-frame ones, with some missing. The table records millions of clones, around nine tenths of them present only once.

V usage is TRBV5-6 and J usage is TRBJ2-3, with 8 bases that match TRBD2. The clonotype was recovered from a man younger than 30 in good health. The sequenced material came from naive CD4+ T cells sorted from blood. Subset denoted: CD45RA+ positively selected. CDR3 loop: CASSLGLAGSADTQYF. The CDR3 nucleotides read TGTGCCAGCAGCTTGGGGCTAGCGGGTTCGGCAGATACGCAGTATTTT.